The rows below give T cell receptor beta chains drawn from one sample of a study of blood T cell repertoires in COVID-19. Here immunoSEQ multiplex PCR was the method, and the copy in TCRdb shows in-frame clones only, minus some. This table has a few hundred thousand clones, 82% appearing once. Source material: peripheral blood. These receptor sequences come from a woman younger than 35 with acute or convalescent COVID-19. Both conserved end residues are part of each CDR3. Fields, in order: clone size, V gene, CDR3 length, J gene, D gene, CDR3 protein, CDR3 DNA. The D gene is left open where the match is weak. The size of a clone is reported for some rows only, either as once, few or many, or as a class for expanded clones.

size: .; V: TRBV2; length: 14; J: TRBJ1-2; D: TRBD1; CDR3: CASSEVRTGDGYTF; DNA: TGTGCCAGCAGTGAGGTTAGGACAGGAGATGGCTACACCTTC
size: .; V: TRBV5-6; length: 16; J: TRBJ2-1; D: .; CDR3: CASSSLWTDVYNEQFF; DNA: TGTGCCAGCAGCTCCCTCTGGACAGACGTCTACAATGAGCAGTTCTTC
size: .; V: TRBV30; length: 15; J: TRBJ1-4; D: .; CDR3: CAWSDGGAINEKLFF; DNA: TGTGCCTGGAGTGATGGGGGGGCGATTAATGAAAAACTGTTTTTT
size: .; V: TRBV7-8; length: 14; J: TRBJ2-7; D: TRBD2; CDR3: CASRFTSDSYEQYF; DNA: TGTGCCAGCAGATTCACTAGCGACTCCTACGAGCAGTACTTC
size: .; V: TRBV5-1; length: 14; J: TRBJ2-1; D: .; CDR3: CASSRESSYNEQFF; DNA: TGCGCCAGCAGTCGGGAGAGCTCCTACAATGAGCAGTTCTTC
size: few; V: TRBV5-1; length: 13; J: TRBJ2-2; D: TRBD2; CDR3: CASLREGTGELFF; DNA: TGCGCCAGCTTGCGGGAGGGCACCGGGGAGCTGTTTTTT
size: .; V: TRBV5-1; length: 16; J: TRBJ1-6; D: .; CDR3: CASSLAGVVYNSPLHF; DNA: TGCGCCAGCAGCTTGGCCGGGGTAGTATATAATTCACCCCTCCACTTT
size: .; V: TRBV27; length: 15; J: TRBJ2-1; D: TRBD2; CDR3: CASSWDTGTSGYQIF; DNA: TGTGCCAGCAGTTGGGACACTGGGACTAGCGGATACCAGATCTTC
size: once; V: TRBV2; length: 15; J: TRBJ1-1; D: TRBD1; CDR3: CASSEARAGGAEAFF; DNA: TGTGCCAGCAGTGAAGCCCGAGCAGGGGGCGCTGAAGCTTTCTTT
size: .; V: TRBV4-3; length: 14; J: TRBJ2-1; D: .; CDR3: CASSQGTIYNEQFF; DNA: TGCGCCAGCAGCCAAGGTACAATTTACAATGAGCAGTTCTTC
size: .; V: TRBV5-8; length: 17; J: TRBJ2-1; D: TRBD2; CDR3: CASSLGRLAGGDNEQFF; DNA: TGTGCCAGCAGCTTGGGCAGACTAGCGGGAGGCGACAATGAGCAGTTCTTC
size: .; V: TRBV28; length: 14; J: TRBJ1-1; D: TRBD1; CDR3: CASSSTGRGTEAFF; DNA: TGTGCCAGCAGTTCGACAGGGCGCGGCACTGAAGCTTTCTTT
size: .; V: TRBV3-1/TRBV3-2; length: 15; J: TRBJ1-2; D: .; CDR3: CASSQDQWQGWGYTF; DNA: TGTGCCAGCAGCCAAGATCAATGGCAGGGATGGGGCTACACCTTC
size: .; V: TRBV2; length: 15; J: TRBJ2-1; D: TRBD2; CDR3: CASSGLAGAWNEQFF; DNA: TGTGCCAGCAGTGGGCTAGCGGGAGCTTGGAATGAGCAGTTCTTC
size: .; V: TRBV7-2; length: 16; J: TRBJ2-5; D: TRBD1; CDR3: CASSFRRTGQGETQYF; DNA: TGTGCCAGCAGCTTTCGCCGGACAGGGCAGGGAGAGACCCAGTACTTC
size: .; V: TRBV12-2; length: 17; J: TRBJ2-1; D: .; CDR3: CASRLGWGGRADNEQFF; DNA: TGTGCAAGTCGCTTAGGATGGGGCGGGAGGGCAGACAATGAGCAGTTCTTC
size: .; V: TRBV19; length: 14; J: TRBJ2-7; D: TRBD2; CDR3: CASSKERDSYEQYF; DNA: TGTGCCAGTAGTAAAGAGCGGGACTCCTACGAGCAGTACTTC
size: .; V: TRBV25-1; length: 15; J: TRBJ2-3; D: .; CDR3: CASSDPSEGPDTQYF; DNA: TGTGCCAGCAGTGACCCGTCGGAGGGCCCAGATACGCAGTATTTT
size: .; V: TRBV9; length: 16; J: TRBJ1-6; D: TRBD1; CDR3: CASSVGEDRNNSPLHF; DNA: TGTGCCAGCAGCGTAGGAGAGGACAGGAATAATTCACCCCTCCACTTT
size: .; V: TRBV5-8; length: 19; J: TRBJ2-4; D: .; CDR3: CASSTPYQTNTGAKNIQYF; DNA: TGTGCCAGCAGCACACCCTACCAGACGAATACAGGGGCCAAAAACATTCAGTACTTC
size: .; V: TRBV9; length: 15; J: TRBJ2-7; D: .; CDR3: CASSVGYTSSYEQYF; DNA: TGTGCCAGCAGCGTAGGTTATACTAGCTCCTACGAGCAGTACTTC
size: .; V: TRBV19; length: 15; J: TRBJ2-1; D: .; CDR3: CASSTYPAGPNEQFF; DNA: TGTGCCAGTAGTACCTACCCAGCAGGTCCGAATGAGCAGTTCTTC
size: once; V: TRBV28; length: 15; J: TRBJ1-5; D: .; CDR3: CASSSFRQANQPQHF; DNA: TGTGCCAGCAGTTCCTTCCGACAGGCGAATCAGCCCCAGCATTTT
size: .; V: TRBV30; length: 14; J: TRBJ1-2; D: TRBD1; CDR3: CAWTETGGGEGYTF; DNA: TGTGCCTGGACCGAAACAGGGGGCGGGGAAGGCTACACCTTC
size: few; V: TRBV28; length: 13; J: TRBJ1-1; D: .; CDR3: CASSFSLNTEAFF; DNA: TGTGCCAGCAGTTTTTCTCTGAACACTGAAGCTTTCTTT
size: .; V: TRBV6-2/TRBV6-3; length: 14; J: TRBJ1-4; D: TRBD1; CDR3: CASSYLRDSEKLFF; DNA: TGTGCCAGCAGTTACCTACGGGACAGTGAAAAACTGTTTTTT
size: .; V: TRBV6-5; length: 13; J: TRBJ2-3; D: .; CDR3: CASSYGRSEQMDF; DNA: TGTGCCAGCAGTTACGGAAGAAGCGAGCAAATGGATTTT
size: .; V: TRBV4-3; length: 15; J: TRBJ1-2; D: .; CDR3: CASSQDRLSYYGYTF; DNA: TGCGCCAGCAGCCAAGATCGTCTCAGTTACTATGGCTACACCTTC
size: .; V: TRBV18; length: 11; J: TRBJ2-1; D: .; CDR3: CASSVQGPRFF; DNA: TGTGCCAGCTCGGTTCAAGGCCCTAGGTTCTTC
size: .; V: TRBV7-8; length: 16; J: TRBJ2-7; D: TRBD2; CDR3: CASSPRTSGSYYEQYF; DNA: TGTGCCAGCAGCCCCCGGACTAGCGGGAGCTATTACGAGCAGTACTTC
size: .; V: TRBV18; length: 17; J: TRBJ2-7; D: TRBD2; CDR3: CASSPRGGLPAPDEQYF; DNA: TGTGCCAGCTCACCGAGGGGAGGGCTCCCCGCGCCGGACGAGCAGTACTTC
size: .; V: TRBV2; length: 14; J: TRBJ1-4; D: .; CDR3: CASGSGLRREKLFF; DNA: TGTGCCAGCGGTTCGGGACTCAGAAGGGAAAAACTGTTTTTT
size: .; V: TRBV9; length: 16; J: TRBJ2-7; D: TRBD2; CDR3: CASSVGGSGAFYEQYF; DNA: TGTGCCAGCAGCGTAGGGGGTAGCGGGGCATTCTACGAGCAGTACTTC
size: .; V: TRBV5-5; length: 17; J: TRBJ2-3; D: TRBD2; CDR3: CASSWGTSWSSTDTQYF; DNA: TGTGCCAGCAGCTGGGGGACTAGCTGGTCCAGCACAGATACGCAGTATTTT
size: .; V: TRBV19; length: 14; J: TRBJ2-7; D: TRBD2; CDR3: CASSISGTTYEQYF; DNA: TGTGCCAGTAGTATTTCCGGGACTACCTACGAGCAGTACTTC
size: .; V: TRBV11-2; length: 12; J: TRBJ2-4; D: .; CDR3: CASSPAGNIQYF; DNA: TGTGCCAGCAGCCCAGCCGGGAACATTCAGTACTTC
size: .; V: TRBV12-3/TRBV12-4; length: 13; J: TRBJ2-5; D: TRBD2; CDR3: CASRLAGIETQYF; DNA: TGTGCCAGCAGGCTAGCGGGTATTGAGACCCAGTACTTC
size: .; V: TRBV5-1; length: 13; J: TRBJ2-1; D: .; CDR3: CASSPGYYNEQFF; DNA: TGCGCCAGCAGCCCGGGATACTACAATGAGCAGTTCTTC
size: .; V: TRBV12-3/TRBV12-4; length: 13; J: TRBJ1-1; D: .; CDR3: CASSFLMNTEAFF; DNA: TGTGCCAGCAGTTTTCTTATGAACACTGAAGCTTTCTTT
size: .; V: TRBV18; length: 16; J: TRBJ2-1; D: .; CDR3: CASSPPKLGGWNEQFF; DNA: TGTGCCAGCTCACCACCGAAGCTGGGAGGATGGAATGAGCAGTTCTTC
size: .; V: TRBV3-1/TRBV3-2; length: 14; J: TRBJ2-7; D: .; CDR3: CASSQAGVHYEQYF; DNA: TGTGCCAGCAGCCAAGCGGGGGTTCACTACGAGCAGTACTTC
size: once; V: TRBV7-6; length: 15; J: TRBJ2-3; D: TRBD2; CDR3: CASSRGGYGTDTQYF; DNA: TGTGCCAGCAGCCGGGGAGGGTATGGCACAGATACGCAGTATTTT
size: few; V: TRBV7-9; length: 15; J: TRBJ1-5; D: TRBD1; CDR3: CASSLEGQTIQPQHF; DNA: TGTGCCAGCAGCTTAGAGGGACAGACAATTCAGCCCCAGCATTTT
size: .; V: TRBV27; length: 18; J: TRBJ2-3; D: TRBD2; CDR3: CASSLYLPGLALADTQYF; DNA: TGTGCCAGCAGTTTATACCTCCCGGGACTAGCGTTGGCAGATACGCAGTATTTT
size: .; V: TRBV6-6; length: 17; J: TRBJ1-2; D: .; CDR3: CASSPSFGTGPSGGYTF; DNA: TGTGCCAGCAGTCCCTCCTTCGGAACAGGACCGAGTGGGGGCTACACCTTC
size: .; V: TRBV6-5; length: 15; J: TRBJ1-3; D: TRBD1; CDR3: CASSAQGISGNTIYF; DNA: TGTGCCAGCAGCGCACAGGGGATCTCTGGAAACACCATATATTTT
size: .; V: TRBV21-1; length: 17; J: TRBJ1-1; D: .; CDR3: CASWSMTDDRSNTEAFF; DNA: TGTGCCAGTTGGAGTATGACCGACGACAGATCAAACACTGAAGCTTTCTTT
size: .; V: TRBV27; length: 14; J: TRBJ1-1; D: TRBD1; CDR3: CASRKDRANTEAFF; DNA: TGTGCCAGCAGGAAAGACAGGGCGAACACTGAAGCTTTCTTT
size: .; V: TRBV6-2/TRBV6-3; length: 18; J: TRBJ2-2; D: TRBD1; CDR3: CASSYSDYRGTNTGELFF; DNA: TGTGCCAGCAGTTACTCCGATTACAGGGGAACGAACACCGGGGAGCTGTTTTTT
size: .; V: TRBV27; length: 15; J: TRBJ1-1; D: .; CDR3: CASRGGIQENTEAFF; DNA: TGTGCCAGCAGGGGGGGAATACAGGAGAACACTGAAGCTTTCTTT
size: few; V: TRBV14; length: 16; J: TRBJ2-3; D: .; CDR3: CASSQDGSHYTDTQYF; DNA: TGTGCCAGCAGCCAGGACGGGAGTCACTACACAGATACGCAGTATTTT
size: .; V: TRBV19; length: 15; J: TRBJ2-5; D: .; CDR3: CASSTGSGTPETQYF; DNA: TGTGCCAGTAGTACGGGTTCAGGGACTCCAGAGACCCAGTACTTC
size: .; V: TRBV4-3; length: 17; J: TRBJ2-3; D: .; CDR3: CASSQAPGSIMTDTQYF; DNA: TGCGCCAGCAGCCAAGCCCCCGGTAGCATCATGACAGATACGCAGTATTTT